Presented here are 29 T cell receptor beta chains from one specimen sequenced in a study of T-cell memory formation after mild COVID-19. TCRdb redid the calling of the 5' RACE reads with MiXCR, one entry per CDR3 protein. The sample holds around 60,000 distinct CDR3 sequences, around 9.5% seen once. Sequenced input: PBMCs or a T cell subset sorted from them (not recorded which). Source of these receptors: a man younger than 30 who had mild COVID-19 (a few samples of this study predate the infection). Cell type and time point are not known.

V and J are TRBV20-1 and TRBJ1-2, with D tentatively TRBD1 (5 bases). Germline assignment: CDR1 DFQATT and CDR2 SNEGSKA (reference sequence). The ends were cut back, 3 bases at V and 0 bases at J, with 14 bases in the middle. There are 15 residues in the CDR3. In nucleotides, the CDR3 is TGCAGTGCTAGGGGAGGGGACGGGGCTAACTATGGCTACACCTTC. This translates into CSARGGDGANYGYTF.

This clonotype was recorded a few times. The genes are TRBV5-4 and TRBJ2-2; D might be TRBD1 (5 bases). The V end lost 4 bases, the J end lost 4 bases, and 20 bases lay between the germline ends. Germline V gene lookup returns CDR1 SGHNT and CDR2 YYREEE (reference sequence). The CDR3 spans 17 residues. For the CDR3, the DNA is TGTGCCAGCAGCGATACTACAGGAGCCAGATCCACCGGGGAGCTGTTTTTT. Protein: CASSDTTGARSTGELFF.

The table lists this clonotype with a few counts. The chain's CDR3 is CASTRDRNTEAFF. The CDR3, as DNA: TGTGCCAGCACAAGAGACAGGAACACTGAAGCTTTCTTT. V is TRBV6-5 and J is TRBJ1-1, with D possibly TRBD1 on 5 matching bases. The V and J ends lost 7 bases and 1 base respectively, with 10 bases between them. Germline V gene sequence: CDR1 MNHEY, CDR2 SVGAGI. The CDR3 is made up of 13 amino acids.

This clonotype was seen a few times. This chain uses TRBV7-9 with TRBJ1-2; 7 nucleotides line up with TRBD1. After removal of 3 bases from V and 4 bases from J, the junction contained 11 bases not matched to a gene. Germline V CDR1 and CDR2: SEHNR, FQNEAQ (reference sequence). The length of the CDR3 is 16 residues. The CDR3: CASSFWRDRVPYGYTF. CDR3 bases: TGTGCCAGCAGCTTCTGGAGAGACAGGGTGCCCTATGGCTACACCTTC.

This clonotype was picked up many times. The V call is TRBV5-1, the J call TRBJ2-6, with no clear D. This CDR3 spans 14 amino acids. V was pared by 4 bases and J by 3 bases, with 8 bases between. Germline V lookup: CDR1 SGHRS, CDR2 YFSETQ. DNA of the CDR3: TGCGCCAGCAGCCGCGGAGATGGGGCCAACGTCCTGACTTTC. Protein product: CASSRGDGANVLTF.

This clonotype was observed a few times. This chain links TRBV11-1 with TRBJ2-1; 7 positions agree with TRBD1. Germline assignment: CDR1 SGHAT and CDR2 FQDESV (reference sequence). CDR3 length equals 15 residues. The V gene end was trimmed by 1 base and the J gene end by 6 bases; junction bases not matched to a gene: 6. CDR3 nucleotide sequence: TGTGCCAGCAGCTTAGGACAGGGTGCGCTCAATGAGCAGTTCTTC. Protein: CASSLGQGALNEQFF.

By share of the sample, this clonotype is medium-sized. V and J are TRBV5-1 and TRBJ2-5; a possible D gene is TRBD1 (6 bases). CDR3 length: 16 amino acids. CDR1 and CDR2 from the germline V gene are SGHRS and YFSETQ. The V gene lost 0 bases and the J gene lost 5 bases, with 17 bases spanning the gap. As DNA, the CDR3 is TGCGCCAGCAGCTTGGCTGGGGGCGATTCAGGCGAGACCCAGTACTTC. It is translated as CASSLAGGDSGETQYF. The full variable domain, with the rest looked up from reference TRBV5-1 and TRBJ2-5, is KAGVTQTPRYLIKTRGQQVTLSCSPISGHRSVSWYQQTPGQGLQFLFEYFSETQRNKGNFPGRFSGRQFSNSRSEMNVSTLELGDSALYLCASSLAGGDSGETQYFGPGTRLLVL.

The chain uses TRBV7-2 and TRBJ1-1; D perhaps matches TRBD1 (5 bases). The CDR3 is 15 amino acids. The germline V gene has CDR1 SGHTA and CDR2 FQGNSA. Trimming removed 4 bases from V and 2 bases from J, with 14 bases in between. CDR3 in amino acids: CASSSEGTANTEAFF. Written as DNA, the CDR3 is TGTGCCAGCAGCTCGGAAGGGACGGCTAACACTGAAGCTTTCTTT.

This clonotype was recorded a few times. The chain recombines TRBV7-3 with TRBJ2-4; perhaps TRBD2 as D (5 bases). CDR3 size: 14 residues. Germline values: CDR1 SGHTA, CDR2 FQGTGA. Trimming stripped 6 bases from V and 2 bases from J, with 11 bases between. The CDR3 loop is CASSEGVSKNIQYF. The CDR3 bases are TGTGCCAGCAGTGAGGGAGTGTCCAAAAACATTCAGTACTTC.

This chain joins TRBV2 and TRBJ2-7; perhaps TRBD2 as D (6 bases). This CDR3 spans 13 amino acids. The germline gives CDR1 SNHLY, CDR2 FYNNEI. Trimming shortened V by 6 bases and J by 5 bases, and 14 bases separated the two germline ends. CDR3 nucleotides: TGTGCCAGCAGGTTCGGGGGAGTCCACGAGCAGTACTTC. It encodes CASRFGGVHEQYF.

This clonotype appeared a few times. J is TRBJ2-2 and V is TRBV6-5, with D perhaps matching TRBD2 (5 bases). The CDR3 consists of 15 residues. Trimming stripped 0 bases from V and 4 bases from J, with 9 bases between. Germline V lookup: CDR1 MNHEY, CDR2 SVGAGI. The DNA of the CDR3 is TGTGCCAGCAGTTACTCTCCTAGCCCCACCGGGGAGCTGTTTTTT. This gives the protein CASSYSPSPTGELFF.

V usage is TRBV15 and J usage is TRBJ2-3; a weak D match, TRBD2 (6 bases). This CDR3 is built from 14 residues. V lost 0 bases and J lost 5, with 9 bases in between. Per the germline V gene, CDR1 is LNHNV and CDR2 is YYDKDF (reference sequence). The CDR3 nucleotides are TGTGCCACCAGCAGAGATCTCGGGGGAGATACGCAGTATTTT. Its protein is CATSRDLGGDTQYF.

This clonotype has a handful of counts. This rearrangement joins TRBV7-9 to TRBJ2-1, with TRBD2 identical over 8 bases. The CDR3 is 12 amino acids. V trimming: 5 bases; J trimming: 6 bases; junction bases outside the gene matches: 0. Germline V gene sequence: CDR1 SEHNR, CDR2 FQNEAQ (reference sequence). The CDR3 protein is CASSRGGNEQFF. The CDR3 region has the DNA TGTGCCAGCAGCCGGGGGGGCAATGAGCAGTTCTTC.

The chain combines TRBV9 with TRBJ2-1; the match to TRBD2 covers 8 bases. The CDR3 has 15 residues. CDR1 SGDLS and CDR2 YYNGEE come from the germline V gene. The ends lost 5 bases at V and 2 bases at J; junction bases unmatched: 6. CDR3 nucleotide sequence: TGTGCCAGCAGTGCCTGGCGGGGGGCCTACAATGAGCAGTTCTTC. Translating it yields CASSAWRGAYNEQFF.

This clonotype showed up many times. The rearrangement joins TRBV5-1 to TRBJ2-1; 11 bases agree with TRBD2. The CDR3 extends over 15 amino acids. Germline-derived CDR1 and CDR2 are SGHRS and YFSETQ. V was pared by 0 bases and J by 7 bases, with 3 bases of the junction left unmatched. The CDR3 here is CASSLAGTSGNEQFF. For the CDR3, the DNA is TGCGCCAGCAGCTTGGCCGGGACTAGCGGTAATGAGCAGTTCTTC.

This clonotype was seen repeatedly, ten times or more. The chain employs TRBV5-1 and TRBJ2-5; D is unclear. Germline V gene data show CDR1 as SGHRS and CDR2 as YFSETQ. Trimming cost V 1 base and J 3 bases, with 4 bases left between them. The CDR3 is 12 amino acids. The DNA for the CDR3 is TGCGCCAGCAGCTTGAGCGAAGAGACCCAGTACTTC. It is translated as CASSLSEETQYF.

The CDR3 protein is CASSLYSGEGGNEQFF. The CDR3 region has the DNA TGCGCCAGCAGCTTGTATAGCGGGGAAGGGGGAAATGAGCAGTTCTTC. The genes are TRBV5-1 and TRBJ2-1, with 8 nucleotides matching TRBD2. The CDR3 covers 16 residues. V was clipped by 1 base and J by 7 bases; unmatched bases: 10. Germline lookup yields CDR1 SGHRS and CDR2 YFSETQ.

The rearrangement links TRBV5-1 to TRBJ2-4; 9 bases map to TRBD2. J was trimmed by 7 bases and V by 2 bases; bases with no gene match: 16. Germline V gives CDR1 SGHRS, CDR2 YFSETQ. CDR3 length: 18 residues. Here the CDR3 reads CASSFSPPAGGQRNIQYF. The CDR3 coding sequence is TGCGCCAGCAGCTTCTCCCCACCAGCGGGGGGACAAAGGAACATTCAGTACTTC.

The genes are TRBV2 and TRBJ1-3; D is undetermined. Germline CDR1 is SNHLY and CDR2 is FYNNEI. Trimming shortened V by 7 bases and J by 0 bases, and 13 bases separated the two germline ends. The CDR3 runs to 15 residues. CDR3 bases: TGTGCCAGCACCCGTCGGGTCAACTCTGGAAACACCATATATTTT. It translates to CASTRRVNSGNTIYF.

This clonotype has a handful of counts. The chain uses TRBV4-1 and TRBJ1-5; TRBD1 matches 9 bases. The CDR3 is 16 amino acids. Germline CDR1 MGHRA, CDR2 YSYEKL. After removal of 0 bases from V and 4 bases from J, the junction contained 4 bases not matched to a gene. CDR3 in DNA: TGCGCCAGCAGCCAAGATTGGGGACAGGGTAATCAGCCCCAGCATTTT. The encoded protein is CASSQDWGQGNQPQHF.

The V call is TRBV10-3, the J call TRBJ2-7; D possibly corresponds to TRBD1 (5 bases). Germline V gives CDR1 ENHRY, CDR2 SYGVKD. CDR3 size: 14 residues. V was shortened by 4 bases and J by 5 bases, with 15 bases between the two germline ends. This chain's CDR3 is CAISASDSSNEQYF. Written as DNA, the CDR3 is TGTGCCATCAGTGCATCTGACAGTTCCAACGAGCAGTACTTC.

The chain has TRBV12-3 or TRBV12-4 and TRBJ2-7; unclear D gene. CDR3 length equals 14 residues. V lost 3 bases to trimming and J lost 2 bases, with 11 bases between them. CDR3 bases: TGTGCCAGCAGTTTTCGCTCGCCCGCCTACGAGCAGTACTTC. It yields the protein CASSFRSPAYEQYF.

The J gene is TRBJ2-5, the V gene TRBV3-1; D might be TRBD2 (5 bases). With the DNA end fitting TRBJ2-7 better, the J assignment may be wrong. CDR1 LGHDT and CDR2 YNNKEL come from the germline V gene (reference sequence). The CDR3 runs to 14 residues. The CDR3 reads CASSQGTVRDEQYF. CDR3 sequence (DNA): TGTGCCAGCAGCCAAGGGACCGTGAGGGACGAGCAGTACTTC.

This clonotype has just a few counts. The chain couples TRBV5-1 to TRBJ1-4; tentative D call: TRBD1 (5 bases). CDR1 and CDR2 from the germline V gene are SGHRS and YFSETQ. CDR3 size: 15 residues. Deletions cut 4 bases from V and 3 bases from J, with 13 bases between. CDR3: CASSISGLSNEKLFF. CDR3 coding DNA: TGCGCCAGCAGCATTTCGGGACTATCTAATGAAAAACTGTTTTTT.

The chain carries TRBV6-2 or TRBV6-3 and TRBJ2-1; D gene uncertain. Between the trimmed V and J ends, which lost 2 bases and 11 bases, there was a span of 7 bases. This CDR3 is built from 11 residues. The germline gives CDR1 MNHEY, CDR2 SVGEGT. CDR3 amino acids: CASSYPQKQFF. The CDR3 DNA sequence: TGTGCCAGCAGTTACCCCCAGAAGCAGTTCTTC.

The chain couples TRBV7-9 to TRBJ2-1, with 8 bases fitting TRBD2. The germline V gene encodes CDR1 SEHNR and CDR2 FQNEAQ (reference sequence). This CDR3 has 16 amino acids. The V and J ends lost 3 bases and 7 bases, in that order; junction bases with no gene match: 11. The CDR3 region is CASSFLRTGGLNEQFF. CDR3 sequence (DNA): TGTGCCAGCAGCTTTCTGCGAACGGGGGGGCTGAATGAGCAGTTCTTC.

The chain uses TRBV29-1 and TRBJ2-5; 7 bases are a match to TRBD1. Germline CDR1 reads SQVTM; CDR2 reads ANQGSEA. J gave up 4 bases and V 7 bases, and 9 bases lay outside the gene matches. The CDR3 spans 13 residues. The CDR3 spells CSGLGTERETQYF. The CDR3, as DNA: TGCAGCGGTCTCGGGACAGAGAGAGAGACCCAGTACTTC. Looking up the rest from reference TRBV29-1 and TRBJ2-5 gives the full variable domain: SAVISQKPSRDICQRGTSLTIQCQVDSQVTMMFWYRQQPGQSLTLIATANQGSEATYESGFVIDKFPISRPNLTFSTLTVSNMSPEDSSIYLCSGLGTERETQYFGPGTRLLVL.

This clonotype has just a few counts. J is TRBJ2-7 and V is TRBV5-6; D remains ambiguous. CDR3 length: 14 amino acids. The V end lost 0 bases, the J end lost 4 bases, and 11 bases lay between the germline ends. Germline CDR1 is SGHDT and CDR2 is YYEEEE. In nucleotides, the CDR3 is TGTGCCAGCAGCTTGGGATCCTCGAGGTACGAGCAGTACGTC. Translation gives CASSLGSSRYEQYV.

The chain is built from TRBV28 and TRBJ1-1, with D unclear. With 9 bases removed from V and 4 bases from J, the gap between germline ends came to 3 bases. Germline CDR1 is MDHEN and CDR2 is SYDVKM. The CDR3 sequence is 9 residues long. The CDR3 nucleotides are TGTGCCAGAGGCACTGAAGCTTTCTTT. Its protein product is CARGTEAFF.